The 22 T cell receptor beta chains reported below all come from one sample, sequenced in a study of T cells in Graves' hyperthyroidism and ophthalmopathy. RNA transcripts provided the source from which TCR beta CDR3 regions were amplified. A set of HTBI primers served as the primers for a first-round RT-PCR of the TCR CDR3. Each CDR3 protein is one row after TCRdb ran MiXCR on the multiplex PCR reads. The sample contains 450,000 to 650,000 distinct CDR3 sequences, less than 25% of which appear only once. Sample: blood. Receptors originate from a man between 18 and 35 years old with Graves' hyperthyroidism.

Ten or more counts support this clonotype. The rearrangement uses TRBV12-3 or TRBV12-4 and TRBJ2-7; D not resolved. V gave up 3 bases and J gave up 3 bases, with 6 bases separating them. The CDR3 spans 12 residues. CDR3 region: CASSLAHYEQYF. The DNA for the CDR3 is TGTGCCAGCAGTTTGGCCCACTACGAGCAGTACTTC.

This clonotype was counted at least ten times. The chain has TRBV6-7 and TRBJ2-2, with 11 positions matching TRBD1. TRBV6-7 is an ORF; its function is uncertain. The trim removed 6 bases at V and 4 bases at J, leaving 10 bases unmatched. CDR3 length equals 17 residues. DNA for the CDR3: TGTGCCAGCAGACCCGGGACAGGGGGTCTGGGCACCGGGGAGCTGTTTTTT. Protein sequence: CASRPGTGGLGTGELFF.

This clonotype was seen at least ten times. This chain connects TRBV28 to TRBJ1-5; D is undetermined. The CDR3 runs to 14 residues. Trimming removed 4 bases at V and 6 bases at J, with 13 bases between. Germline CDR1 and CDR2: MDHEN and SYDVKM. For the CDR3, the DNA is TGTGCCAGCAGTTCGACCCACCTCCCTCAGCCCCAGCATTTT. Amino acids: CASSSTHLPQPQHF.

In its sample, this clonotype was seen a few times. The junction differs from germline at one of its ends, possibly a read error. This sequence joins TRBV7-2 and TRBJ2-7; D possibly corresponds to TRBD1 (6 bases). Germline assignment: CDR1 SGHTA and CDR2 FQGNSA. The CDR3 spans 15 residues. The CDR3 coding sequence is TGTGCCAGCAGCATAGCCAGGGGACCTTCCTACGAGCAGTACTTC. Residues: CASSIARGPSYEQYF.

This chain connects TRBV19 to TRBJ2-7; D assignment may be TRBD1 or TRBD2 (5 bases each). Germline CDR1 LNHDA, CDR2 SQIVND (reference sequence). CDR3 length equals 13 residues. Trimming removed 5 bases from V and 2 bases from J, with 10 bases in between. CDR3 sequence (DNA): TGTGCCAGTAGTTGGGACGGAGCCTACGAGCAGTACTTC. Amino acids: CASSWDGAYEQYF. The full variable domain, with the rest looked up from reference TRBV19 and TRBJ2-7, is DGGITQSPKYLFRKEGQNVTLSCEQNLNHDAMYWYRQDPGQGLRLIYYSQIVNDFQKGDIAEGYSVSREKKESFPLTVTSAQKNPTAFYLCASSWDGAYEQYFGPGTRLTVT.

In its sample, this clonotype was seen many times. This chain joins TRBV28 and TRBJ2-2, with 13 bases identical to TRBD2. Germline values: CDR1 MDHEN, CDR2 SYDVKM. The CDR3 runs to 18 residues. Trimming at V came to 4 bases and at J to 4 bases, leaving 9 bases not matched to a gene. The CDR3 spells CASSSTSGGPRGTGELFF. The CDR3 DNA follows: TGTGCCAGCAGTTCGACTAGCGGGGGGCCCCGGGGCACCGGGGAGCTGTTTTTT.

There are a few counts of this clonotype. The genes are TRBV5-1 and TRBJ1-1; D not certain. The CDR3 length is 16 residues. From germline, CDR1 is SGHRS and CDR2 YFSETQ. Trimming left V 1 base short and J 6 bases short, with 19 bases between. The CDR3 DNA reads TGCGCCAGCAGCTTGTTAGGGTCGGTCAGTGGCTCTGAAGCTTTCTTT. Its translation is CASSLLGSVSGSEAFF. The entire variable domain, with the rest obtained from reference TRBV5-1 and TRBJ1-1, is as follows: KAGVTQTPRYLIKTRGQQVTLSCSPISGHRSVSWYQQTPGQGLQFLFEYFSETQRNKGNFPGRFSGRQFSNSRSEMNVSTLELGDSALYLCASSLLGSVSGSEAFFGQGTRLTVV.

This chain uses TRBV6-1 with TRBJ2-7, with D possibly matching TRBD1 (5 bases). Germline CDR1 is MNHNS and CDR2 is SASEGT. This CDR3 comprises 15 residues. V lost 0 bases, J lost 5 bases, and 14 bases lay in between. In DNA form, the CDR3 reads TGTGCCAGCAGTGAAGCCCTGCTCCCAGGGAACGAGCAGTACTTC. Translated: CASSEALLPGNEQYF.

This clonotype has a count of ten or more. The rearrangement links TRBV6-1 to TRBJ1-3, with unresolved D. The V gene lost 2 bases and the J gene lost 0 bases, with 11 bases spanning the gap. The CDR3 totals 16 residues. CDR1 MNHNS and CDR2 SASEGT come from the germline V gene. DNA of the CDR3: TGTGCCAGCAGTGAATTCGTGACGGACTCTGGAAACACCATATATTTT. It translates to CASSEFVTDSGNTIYF.

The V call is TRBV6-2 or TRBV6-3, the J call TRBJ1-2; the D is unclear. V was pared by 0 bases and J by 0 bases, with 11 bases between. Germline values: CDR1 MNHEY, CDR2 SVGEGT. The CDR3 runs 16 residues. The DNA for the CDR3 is TGTGCCAGCAGTTACTCGGGATCGGGGACTAACTATGGCTACACCTTC. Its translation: CASSYSGSGTNYGYTF.

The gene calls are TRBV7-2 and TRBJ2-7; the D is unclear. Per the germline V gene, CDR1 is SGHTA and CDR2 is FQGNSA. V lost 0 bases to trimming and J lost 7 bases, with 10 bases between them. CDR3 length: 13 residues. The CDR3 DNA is TGTGCCAGCAGCTTAGCTTCCTCTTGGGAGCAGTACTTC. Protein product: CASSLASSWEQYF.

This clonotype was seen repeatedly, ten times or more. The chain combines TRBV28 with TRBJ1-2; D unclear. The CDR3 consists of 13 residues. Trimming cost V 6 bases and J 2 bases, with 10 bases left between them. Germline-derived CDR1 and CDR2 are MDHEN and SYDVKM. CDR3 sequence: CASSIAGNYGYTF. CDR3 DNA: TGTGCCAGCAGCATAGCAGGAAACTATGGCTACACCTTC.

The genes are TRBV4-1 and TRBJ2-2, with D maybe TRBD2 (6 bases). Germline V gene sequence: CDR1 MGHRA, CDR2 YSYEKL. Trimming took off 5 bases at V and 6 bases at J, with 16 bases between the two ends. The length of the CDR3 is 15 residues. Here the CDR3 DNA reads TGCGCCAGCAGCGAGGTCGCCCGGGGGTCCGGGGAGCTGTTTTTT. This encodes CASSEVARGSGELFF.

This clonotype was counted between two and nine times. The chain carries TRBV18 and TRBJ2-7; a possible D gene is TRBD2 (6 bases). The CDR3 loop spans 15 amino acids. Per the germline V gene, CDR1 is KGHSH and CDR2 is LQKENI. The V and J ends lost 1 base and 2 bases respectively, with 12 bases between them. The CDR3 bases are TGTGCCAGCTCACCACGGCTCTCGGGGGCCTACGAGCAGTACTTC. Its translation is CASSPRLSGAYEQYF.

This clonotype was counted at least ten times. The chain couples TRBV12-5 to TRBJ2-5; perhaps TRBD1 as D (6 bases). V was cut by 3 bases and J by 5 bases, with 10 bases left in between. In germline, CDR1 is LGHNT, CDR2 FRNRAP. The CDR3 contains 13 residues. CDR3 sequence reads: CASGFEGEETQYF. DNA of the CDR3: TGTGCTAGTGGTTTCGAGGGGGAGGAGACCCAGTACTTC.

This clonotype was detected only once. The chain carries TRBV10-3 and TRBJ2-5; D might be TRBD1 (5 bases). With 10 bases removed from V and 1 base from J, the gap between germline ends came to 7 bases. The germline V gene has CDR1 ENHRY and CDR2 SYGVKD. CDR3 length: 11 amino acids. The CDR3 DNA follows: TGTGCCACTCAGGGCCAAGAGACCCAGTACTTC. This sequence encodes CATQGQETQYF.

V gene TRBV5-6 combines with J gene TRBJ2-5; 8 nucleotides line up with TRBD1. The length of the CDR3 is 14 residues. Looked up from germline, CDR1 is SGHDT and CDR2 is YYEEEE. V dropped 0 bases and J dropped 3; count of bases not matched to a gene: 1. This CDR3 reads CASSLADREETQYF. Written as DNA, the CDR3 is TGTGCCAGCAGCTTGGCGGACAGGGAAGAGACCCAGTACTTC.

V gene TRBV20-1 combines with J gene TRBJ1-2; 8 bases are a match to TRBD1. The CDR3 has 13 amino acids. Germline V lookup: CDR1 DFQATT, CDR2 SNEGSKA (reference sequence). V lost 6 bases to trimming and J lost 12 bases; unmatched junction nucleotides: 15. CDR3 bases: TGCAGTGCCGACCTACAGGGGGGGATGAGGCACACCTTC. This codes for CSADLQGGMRHTF.

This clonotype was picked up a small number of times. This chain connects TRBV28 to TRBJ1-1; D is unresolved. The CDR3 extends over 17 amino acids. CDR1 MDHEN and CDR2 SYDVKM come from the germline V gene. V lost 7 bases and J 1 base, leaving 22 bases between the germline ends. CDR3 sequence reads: CASIPHLMWEGNTEAFF. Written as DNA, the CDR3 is TGTGCCAGCATCCCCCATCTTATGTGGGAGGGGAACACTGAAGCTTTCTTT.

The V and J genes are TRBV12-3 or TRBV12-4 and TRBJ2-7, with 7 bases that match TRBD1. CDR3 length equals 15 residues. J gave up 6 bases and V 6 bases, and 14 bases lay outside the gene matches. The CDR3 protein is CASRSSGDRAIEQYF. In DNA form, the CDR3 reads TGTGCCAGCAGATCCTCCGGCGACAGGGCTATCGAGCAGTACTTC.

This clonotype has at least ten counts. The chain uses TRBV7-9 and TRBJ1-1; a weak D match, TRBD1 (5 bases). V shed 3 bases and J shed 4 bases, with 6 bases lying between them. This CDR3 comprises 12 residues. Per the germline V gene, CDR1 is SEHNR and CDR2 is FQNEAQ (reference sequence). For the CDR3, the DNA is TGTGCCAGCAGCTTTGGGACCACTGAAGCTTTCTTT. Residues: CASSFGTTEAFF. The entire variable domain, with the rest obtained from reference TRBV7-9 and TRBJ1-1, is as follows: DTGVSQNPRHKITKRGQNVTFRCDPISEHNRLYWYRQTLGQGPEFLTYFQNEAQLEKSRLLSDRFSAERPKGSFSTLEIQRTEQGDSAMYLCASSFGTTEAFFGQGTRLTVV.

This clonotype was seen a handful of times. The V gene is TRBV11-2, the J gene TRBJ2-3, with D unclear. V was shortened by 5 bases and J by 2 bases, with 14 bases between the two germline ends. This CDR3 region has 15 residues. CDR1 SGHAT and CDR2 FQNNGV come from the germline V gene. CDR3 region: CASSPLWHNTDTQYF. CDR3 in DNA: TGTGCCAGCAGCCCTTTATGGCACAACACAGATACGCAGTATTTT.